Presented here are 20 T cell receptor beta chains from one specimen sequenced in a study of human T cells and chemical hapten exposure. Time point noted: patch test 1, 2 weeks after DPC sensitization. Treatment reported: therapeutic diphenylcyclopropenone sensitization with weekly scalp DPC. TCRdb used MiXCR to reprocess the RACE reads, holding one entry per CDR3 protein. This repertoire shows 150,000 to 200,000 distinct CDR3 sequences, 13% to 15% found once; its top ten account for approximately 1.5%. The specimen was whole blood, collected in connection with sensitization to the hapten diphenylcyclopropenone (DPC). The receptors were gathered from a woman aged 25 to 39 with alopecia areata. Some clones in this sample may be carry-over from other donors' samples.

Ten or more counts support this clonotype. The DNA for the CDR3 is TGTGCCAGCAGCCAGGGGGGCCGGAGGAACACTGAAGCTTTCTTT. Amino acid sequence: CASSQGGRRNTEAFF. The chain is built from TRBV27 and TRBJ1-1, with 7 bases lining up with TRBD1. This CDR3 has 15 amino acids. With 6 bases clipped from V and 1 base from J, the junction kept 8 bases outside the gene matches. The V gene's germline CDR1 is MNHEY and CDR2 SMNVEV (reference sequence).

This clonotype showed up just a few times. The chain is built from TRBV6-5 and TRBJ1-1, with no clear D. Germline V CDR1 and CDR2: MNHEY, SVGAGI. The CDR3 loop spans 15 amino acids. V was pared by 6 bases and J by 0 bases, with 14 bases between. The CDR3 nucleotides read TGTGCCAGCAGCTATACCGGGGAAATGAACACTGAAGCTTTCTTT. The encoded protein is CASSYTGEMNTEAFF.

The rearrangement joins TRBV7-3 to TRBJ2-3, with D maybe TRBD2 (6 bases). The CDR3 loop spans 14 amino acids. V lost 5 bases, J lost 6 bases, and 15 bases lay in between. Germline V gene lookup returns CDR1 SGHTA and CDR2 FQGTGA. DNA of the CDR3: TGTGCCAGCAGCGGGACTGTCGGGGCGGATACGCAGTATTTT. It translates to CASSGTVGADTQYF. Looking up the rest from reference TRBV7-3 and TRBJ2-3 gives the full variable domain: GAGVSQTPSNKVTEKGKYVELRCDPISGHTALYWYRQSLGQGPEFLIYFQGTGAADDSGLPNDRFFAVRPEGSVSTLKIQRTERGDSAVYLCASSGTVGADTQYFGPGTRLTVL.

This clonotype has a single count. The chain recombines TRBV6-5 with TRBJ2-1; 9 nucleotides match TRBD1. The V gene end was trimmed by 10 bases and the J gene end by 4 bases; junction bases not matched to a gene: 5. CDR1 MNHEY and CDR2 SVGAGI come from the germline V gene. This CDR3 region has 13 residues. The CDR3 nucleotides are TGTGCCACCCGGGACAGGGTTTACAATGAGCAGTTCTTC. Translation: CATRDRVYNEQFF.

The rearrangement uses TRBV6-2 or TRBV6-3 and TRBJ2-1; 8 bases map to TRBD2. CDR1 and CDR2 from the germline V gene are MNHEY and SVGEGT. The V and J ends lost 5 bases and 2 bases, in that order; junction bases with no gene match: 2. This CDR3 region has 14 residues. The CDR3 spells CASSRGGPYNEQFF. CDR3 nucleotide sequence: TGTGCCAGCAGTCGGGGGGGCCCCTACAATGAGCAGTTCTTC.

For the CDR3, the DNA is TGTGCCAGCAGGCACACAGGGGGAGCACCCCTCCACTTT. It specifies CASRHTGGAPLHF. The rearrangement joins TRBV28 to TRBJ1-6, with 8 positions matching TRBD1. Germline V gives CDR1 MDHEN, CDR2 SYDVKM. V trimming: 6 bases; J trimming: 11 bases; junction bases outside the gene matches: 6. The CDR3 is 13 residues long.

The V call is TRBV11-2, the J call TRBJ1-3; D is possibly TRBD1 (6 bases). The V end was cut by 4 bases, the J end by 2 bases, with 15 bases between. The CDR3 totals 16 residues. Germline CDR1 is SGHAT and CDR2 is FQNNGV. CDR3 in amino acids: CASSSGDNLTGNTIYF. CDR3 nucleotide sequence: TGTGCCAGCAGCTCCGGGGACAACCTAACTGGAAACACCATATATTTT.

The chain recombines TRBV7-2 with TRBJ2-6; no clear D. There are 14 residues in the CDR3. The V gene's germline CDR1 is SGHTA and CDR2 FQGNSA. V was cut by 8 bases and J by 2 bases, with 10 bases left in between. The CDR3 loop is CASARTTGANVLTF. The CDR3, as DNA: TGTGCCAGCGCCCGGACGACTGGGGCCAACGTCCTGACTTTC. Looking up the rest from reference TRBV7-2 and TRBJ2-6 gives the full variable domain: GAGVSQSPSNKVTEKGKDVELRCDPISGHTALYWYRQSLGQGLEFLIYFQGNSAPDKSGLPSDRFSAERTGGSVSTLTIQRTQQEDSAVYLCASARTTGANVLTFGAGSRLTVL.

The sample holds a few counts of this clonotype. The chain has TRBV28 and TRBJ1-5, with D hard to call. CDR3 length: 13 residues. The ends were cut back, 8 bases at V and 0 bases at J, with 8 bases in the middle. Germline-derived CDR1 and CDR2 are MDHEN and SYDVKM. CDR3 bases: TGTGCCAGCCGCAGAGATAGCAATCAGCCCCAGCATTTT. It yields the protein CASRRDSNQPQHF. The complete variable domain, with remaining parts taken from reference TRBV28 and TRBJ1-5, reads DVKVTQSSRYLVKRTGEKVFLECVQDMDHENMFWYRQDPGLGLRLIYFSYDVKMKEKGDIPEGYSVSREKKERFSLILESASTNQTSMYLCASRRDSNQPQHFGDGTRLSIL.

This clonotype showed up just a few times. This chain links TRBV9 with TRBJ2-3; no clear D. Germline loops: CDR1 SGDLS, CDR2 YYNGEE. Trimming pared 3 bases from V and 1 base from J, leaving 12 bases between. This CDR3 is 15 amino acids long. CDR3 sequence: CASSGYGPGTDTQYF. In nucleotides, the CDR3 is TGTGCCAGCAGCGGATACGGACCGGGCACAGATACGCAGTATTTT.

CDR3 residues: CASSLSLRGITGELFF. The CDR3 DNA sequence: TGTGCCAGCAGCTTGAGTCTGCGGGGAATCACCGGGGAGCTGTTTTTT. J is TRBJ2-2 and V is TRBV5-4; TRBD2 might be the D (6 bases). The CDR3 runs to 16 residues. The germline V gene encodes CDR1 SGHNT and CDR2 YYREEE (reference sequence). Deletions cut 1 base from V and 4 bases from J, with 14 bases between.

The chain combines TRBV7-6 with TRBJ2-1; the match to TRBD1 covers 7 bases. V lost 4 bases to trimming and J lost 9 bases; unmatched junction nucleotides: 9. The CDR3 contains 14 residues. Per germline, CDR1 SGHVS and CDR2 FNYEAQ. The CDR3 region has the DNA TGTGCCAGCAGCTCAGCGTACAGGGGCGGTGAGCAGTTCTTC. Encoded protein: CASSSAYRGGEQFF. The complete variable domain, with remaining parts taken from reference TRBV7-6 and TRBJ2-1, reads GAGVSQSPRYKVTKRGQDVALRCDPISGHVSLYWYRQALGQGPEFLTYFNYEAQQDKSGLPNDRFSAERPEGSISTLTIQRTEQRDSAMYRCASSSAYRGGEQFFGPGTRLTVL.

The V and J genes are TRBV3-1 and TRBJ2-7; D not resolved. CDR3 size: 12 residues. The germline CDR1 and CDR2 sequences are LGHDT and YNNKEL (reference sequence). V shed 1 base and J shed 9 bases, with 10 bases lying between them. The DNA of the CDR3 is TGTGCCAGCAGCCAAGTTGGTGCTTTGCAGTACTTC. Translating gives CASSQVGALQYF.

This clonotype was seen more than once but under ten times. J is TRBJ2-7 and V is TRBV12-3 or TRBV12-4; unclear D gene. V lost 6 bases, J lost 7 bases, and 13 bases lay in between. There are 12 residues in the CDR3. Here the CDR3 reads CASSPLTWEQYF. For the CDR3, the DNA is TGTGCCAGCAGCCCGCTTACCTGGGAGCAGTACTTC.

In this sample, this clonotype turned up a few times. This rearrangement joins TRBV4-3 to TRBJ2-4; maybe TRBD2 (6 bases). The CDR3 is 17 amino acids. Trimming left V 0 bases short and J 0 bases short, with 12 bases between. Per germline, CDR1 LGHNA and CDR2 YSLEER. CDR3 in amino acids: CASSQDWGVLAKNIQYF. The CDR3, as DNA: TGCGCCAGCAGCCAAGATTGGGGGGTACTAGCCAAAAACATTCAGTACTTC.

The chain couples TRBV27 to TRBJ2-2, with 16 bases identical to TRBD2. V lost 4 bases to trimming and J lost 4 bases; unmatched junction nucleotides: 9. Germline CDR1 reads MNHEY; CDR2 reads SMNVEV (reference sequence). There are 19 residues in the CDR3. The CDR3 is CASSSPGLAGGPGTGELFF. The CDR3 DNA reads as TGTGCCAGCAGTTCCCCGGGACTAGCGGGAGGGCCAGGCACCGGGGAGCTGTTTTTT.

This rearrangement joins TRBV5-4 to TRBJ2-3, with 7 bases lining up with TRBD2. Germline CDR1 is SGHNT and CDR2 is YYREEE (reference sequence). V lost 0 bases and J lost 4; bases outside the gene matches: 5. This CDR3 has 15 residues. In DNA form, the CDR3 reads TGTGCCAGCAGCTTGGGTGGACTAGTACCAGATACGCAGTATTTT. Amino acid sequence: CASSLGGLVPDTQYF. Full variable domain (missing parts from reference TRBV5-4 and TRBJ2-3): ETGVTQSPTHLIKTRGQQVTLRCSSQSGHNTVSWYQQALGQGPQFIFQYYREEENGRGNFPPRFSGLQFPNYSSELNVNALELDDSALYLCASSLGGLVPDTQYFGPGTRLTVL.

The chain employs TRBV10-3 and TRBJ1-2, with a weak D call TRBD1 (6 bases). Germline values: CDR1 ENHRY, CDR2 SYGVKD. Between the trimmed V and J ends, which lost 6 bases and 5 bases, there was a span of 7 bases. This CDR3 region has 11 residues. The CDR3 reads CAIRTGYGYTF. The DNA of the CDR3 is TGTGCCATCAGAACAGGGTATGGCTACACCTTC.

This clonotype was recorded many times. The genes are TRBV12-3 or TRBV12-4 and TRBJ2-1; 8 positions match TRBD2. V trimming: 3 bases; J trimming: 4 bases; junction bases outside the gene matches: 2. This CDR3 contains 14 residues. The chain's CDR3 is CASSLASGYNEQFF. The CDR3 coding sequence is TGTGCCAGCAGTTTGGCTAGCGGGTACAATGAGCAGTTCTTC.

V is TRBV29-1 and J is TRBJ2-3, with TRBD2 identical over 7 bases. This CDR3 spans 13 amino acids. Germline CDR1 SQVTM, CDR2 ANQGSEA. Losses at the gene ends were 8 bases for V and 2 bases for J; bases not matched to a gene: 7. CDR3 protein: CSLSAGFTDTQYF. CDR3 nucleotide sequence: TGCAGCCTTTCAGCGGGGTTCACAGATACGCAGTATTTT.